This TCR beta chain is from a study of T-cell memory formation after mild COVID-19. This clonotype was picked up a small number of times. TCRdb processed the 5' RACE reads anew with MiXCR; each CDR3 protein has one entry. The sample holds some 410,000 distinct CDR3 sequences, 20% to 25% seen once. V was cut by 0 bases and J by 5 bases, with 11 bases left in between. CDR1 is SGDLS, CDR2 YYNGEE, per germline. There are 14 residues in the CDR3. J is TRBJ2-5 and V is TRBV9; tentatively, D is TRBD2 (6 bases). Sequencing was carried out using PBMCs or a T cell subset sorted from them (not recorded which). The clonotype was recovered from an adult woman who had mild COVID-19 (a few samples of this study predate the infection). Cell type and time point are not known. The CDR3 coding sequence is TGTGCCAGCAGCGTAGGACTAGAGCACGAGACCCAGTACTTC. Residues: CASSVGLEHETQYF.